This T cell receptor (beta chain) was captured in a study of T cell responses to AZD1222 COVID-19 vaccine (dated by TCRdb to the early 2020s). A note on the overall study: A total of just over 230 trial participants underwent TCR sequencing, of whom around 200 received two doses of AZD1222 and around 26 received two doses of the MenACWY control vaccine. Trial participants were enrolled by age into subgroups of 18-55, 56-69 and 70-plus years, and 148, 28 and 57 TCR-sequenced participants, respectively, were included in these subgroups. Paper-wide results and their limitations: Only six AZD1222 recipients were SARS-CoV-2 seropositive at baseline, limiting conclusions about previously exposed vaccinees. The 56-69-year group was small, and its depth increase did not reach significance, likely because of low power. Most participants were white British and females outnumbered males, and the authors suggested that clonal diversity may have been underestimated. Epitopes outside the regions mutated in the B.1.351 and B.1.1.7 variants were reportedly recognized by nearly half of the unique spike-specific TCRs. The whole spike protein was spanned by vaccine-associated CD4 TCRs, and dominant responses were seen in regions 160-218 and 743-854. No day 14 peak-response samples were available, so repertoires were characterized only after the peak T cell response. A significant rise in spike-specific TCR breadth and depth was observed after two AZD1222 doses relative to day 0 and relative to MenACWY recipients.

A word on this clone: It lacks a known antigen. Base qualities are not recorded, but no much larger clone differs from it by a single base.

In the paper's terms, the time point label means: sample from adult after SARS-CoV-2 infection, after symptom onset. Two convalescent COVID-19 patients, sampled after symptom onset from adults with prior SARS-CoV-2 infection, were also TCR-sequenced for comparison. CDR1 is given as SGHRS and CDR2 as YFSETQ, both from the germline V gene. The V end gives up 4 bases and the J end 5 bases, leaving 8 bases in the junction not matched to a gene. The cysteine opens and the phenylalanine closes a CDR3 of 15 amino acids. Only the CDR3 portion is preserved as DNA: 45 bases, with reading frame beginning at the first base. The CDR3 regions of human TCRbeta chains were analyzed by immunosequencing. The authors processed their data as follows. TCRs in the repertoires were matched against a reference library of SARS-CoV-2-specific TCRs that had been generated with the MIRA antigen-specificity platform. Breadth meant the fraction of unique TCRs that were SARS-CoV-2-associated, whereas depth meant the fraction of total T cells that were SARS-CoV-2-associated. Using the MIRA data, each spike-specific TCR was mapped to the spike region that the TCR reacts to and placed in a CD4 or CD8 class. Log10-transformed breadth and depth values were compared by one-way ANOVA with Sidak's multiple comparisons tests. In its TCRdb copy, this immuneACCESS table keeps in-frame sequences only and misses some clones. Where compared with another copy, unresolved V genes explain less than half of these, and the others have no known cause. V and J calls and clone size come straight from that table; D and trimming were deduced from the DNA. The sample table shows about 150,000 clones, and roughly nine tenths are seen once. The leading ten clones occupy roughly 6.9% of the sample.

The TCR was taken from an adult who had recovered from COVID-19. Here the chain combines TRBV5-1 and TRBJ2-2; TRBD2 lines up with 7 middle nucleotides. Sequenced here: peripheral blood, sampled after recovery from COVID-19. The encoded CDR3 is CASSTRGEPTGELFF. The sequenced DNA is TGCGCCAGCAGCACCCGGGGGGAGCCAACCGGGGAGCTGTTTTTT.